These 14 T cell receptor beta chains originate from one sample sequenced in a study of blood T cell repertoires in COVID-19 (dated by TCRdb to 2018 to 2021). The library was made by the immunoSEQ multiplex PCR assay. Sourced from immuneACCESS, this table was stored by TCRdb with only in-frame sequences that have V and J called. A share of the clones is absent; for the studies checked, an unresolved V gene accounts for under half, and the remainder has no known explanation. The sample has around 300,000 clones on record, around 89% of them singletons. The ten largest make up approximately 4% of the sample. What was sequenced was peripheral blood. These receptors were obtained from a woman aged 50 to 60 with active or convalescent COVID-19.

The chain is built from TRBV19 and TRBJ1-1; possible D gene TRBD1, 5 bases. Per germline, CDR1 LNHDA and CDR2 SQIVND (reference sequence). There are 14 residues in the CDR3. Between the trimmed V and J ends, which lost 3 bases and 1 base, there was a span of 9 bases. CDR3 loop: CASSIGGGNTEAFF. The CDR3, as DNA: TGTGCCAGTAGTATTGGGGGGGGGAACACTGAAGCTTTCTTT.

The rearrangement links TRBV10-3 to TRBJ2-5; possibly TRBD2 for D (6 bases). CDR1 is ENHRY, CDR2 SYGVKD, per germline. The ends were cut back, 0 bases at V and 1 base at J, with 12 bases in the middle. The length of the CDR3 is 16 residues. As DNA, the CDR3 is TGTGCCATCAGTGAGTCGGAGGGGAGAGGCCAAGAGACCCAGTACTTC. It yields the protein CAISESEGRGQETQYF.

The V call is TRBV19, the J call TRBJ1-1; D possibly corresponds to TRBD1 (6 bases). The V gene's germline CDR1 is LNHDA and CDR2 SQIVND (reference sequence). The V end lost 6 bases, the J end lost 0 bases, and 8 bases lay between the germline ends. The CDR3 extends over 13 amino acids. The CDR3 sequence is CASRDSMNTEAFF. The DNA of the CDR3 is TGTGCCAGTAGGGACAGCATGAACACTGAAGCTTTCTTT. The entire variable domain, with the rest obtained from reference TRBV19 and TRBJ1-1, is as follows: DGGITQSPKYLFRKEGQNVTLSCEQNLNHDAMYWYRQDPGQGLRLIYYSQIVNDFQKGDIAEGYSVSREKKESFPLTVTSAQKNPTAFYLCASRDSMNTEAFFGQGTRLTVV.

The rearrangement links TRBV30 to TRBJ1-2; the match to TRBD1 covers 8 bases. The CDR3 loop spans 14 amino acids. In germline, CDR1 is GTSNPN, CDR2 SVGIG (reference sequence). With 0 bases clipped from V and 8 bases from J, the junction kept 8 bases outside the gene matches. The CDR3 spells CAWSVLQGGRGYTF. CDR3 sequence (DNA): TGTGCCTGGAGTGTACTACAGGGGGGCAGAGGCTACACCTTC.

This chain joins TRBV27 and TRBJ1-5; D unresolved. Germline assignment: CDR1 MNHEY and CDR2 SMNVEV (reference sequence). Trimming pared 0 bases from V and 13 bases from J, leaving 13 bases between. CDR3 length equals 13 residues. Written as DNA, the CDR3 is TGTGCCAGCAGTTTATCTGGCGGAATACCTCAGCATTTT. Translation: CASSLSGGIPQHF.

The V gene is TRBV19, the J gene TRBJ2-7; 16 bases match TRBD2. In germline, CDR1 is LNHDA, CDR2 SQIVND (reference sequence). The trim removed 5 bases at V and 5 bases at J, leaving 9 bases unmatched. The CDR3 is 17 amino acids. CDR3 bases: TGTGCCAGTAGTTCGGGACTAGCGGGGGGGCGTACCCACGAGCAGTACTTC. Translated, it gives CASSSGLAGGRTHEQYF.

V is TRBV18 and J is TRBJ2-5; a possible D gene is TRBD2 (6 bases). The CDR3 covers 13 residues. Germline V gene lookup returns CDR1 KGHSH and CDR2 LQKENI. V dropped 6 bases and J dropped 5 bases, with 13 bases sitting between them. CDR3 DNA: TGTGCCAGCTCGGGGACTCAACAGGAGACCCAGTACTTC. Residues: CASSGTQQETQYF.

V is TRBV5-1 and J is TRBJ2-7, with 13 bases aligning to TRBD2. This CDR3 has 14 residues. With V trimmed by 4 bases and J by 7 bases, 5 bases remained unmatched. Germline CDR1 reads SGHRS; CDR2 reads YFSETQ. The CDR3 nucleotides read TGCGCCAGCAGCGGACTAGCGGGAGATCGAGAGCAGTACTTC. It codes for CASSGLAGDREQYF.

The V call is TRBV13, the J call TRBJ2-1; D is possibly TRBD1 (5 bases). The CDR3 loop spans 15 amino acids. CDR1 and CDR2 (germline): PRHDT, FYEKMQ (reference sequence). V lost 3 bases to trimming and J lost 4 bases, with 13 bases between them. CDR3 DNA: TGTGCCAGCAGCTTTCAGGGTTTAGAATACAATGAGCAGTTCTTC. Its translation is CASSFQGLEYNEQFF.

The rearrangement uses TRBV9 and TRBJ2-3; 11 nucleotides agree with TRBD2. J was trimmed by 6 bases and V by 5 bases; bases with no gene match: 8. The CDR3 length is 15 residues. Germline CDR1 is SGDLS and CDR2 is YYNGEE. DNA for the CDR3: TGTGCCAGCAGTCTTAGCGGGGGGGCCGCCGATACGCAGTATTTT. Translation: CASSLSGGAADTQYF.

The V gene is TRBV27, the J gene TRBJ2-7, with 7 positions matching TRBD2. Trimming took 5 bases from V and 3 from J; bases not matched to a gene: 7. Germline CDR1 and CDR2: MNHEY and SMNVEV (reference sequence). This CDR3 has 14 amino acids. Here the CDR3 reads CASSPSGTIYEQYF. For the CDR3, the DNA is TGTGCCAGCAGTCCTAGCGGAACCATCTACGAGCAGTACTTC.

The V call is TRBV7-9, the J call TRBJ2-2, with unresolved D. CDR3 length equals 15 residues. The germline V and J ends were trimmed by 1 base and 2 bases, with 8 bases remaining between them. Per germline, CDR1 SEHNR and CDR2 FQNEAQ (reference sequence). The CDR3 sequence: CASSLGQINTGELFF. The CDR3 DNA follows: TGTGCCAGCAGCTTAGGCCAGATAAACACCGGGGAGCTGTTTTTT.

This clone was detected only a few times. CDR3 in DNA: TGTGCCAGCAGTTTATTAGGGGGCAGACAAGTTGACGAGCAGTACTTC. It encodes CASSLLGGRQVDEQYF. The V gene is TRBV28, the J gene TRBJ2-7; 7 bases line up with TRBD1. With 1 base clipped from V and 5 bases from J, the junction kept 11 bases outside the gene matches. There are 16 residues in the CDR3. Germline loops: CDR1 MDHEN, CDR2 SYDVKM. Full variable domain (missing parts from reference TRBV28 and TRBJ2-7): DVKVTQSSRYLVKRTGEKVFLECVQDMDHENMFWYRQDPGLGLRLIYFSYDVKMKEKGDIPEGYSVSREKKERFSLILESASTNQTSMYLCASSLLGGRQVDEQYFGPGTRLTVT.

This CDR3 is CASSQSSGGANNEQFF. The CDR3 nucleotides are TGTGCCAGCAGCCAAAGTAGCGGGGGGGCCAACAATGAGCAGTTCTTC. V and J are TRBV7-2 and TRBJ2-1, with 11 bases identical to TRBD2. The germline V gene has CDR1 SGHTA and CDR2 FQGNSA. Trimming cost V 5 bases and J 5 bases; bases outside gene matches: 8. The CDR3 length is 16 residues. The full variable domain, rest sourced from reference TRBV7-2 and TRBJ2-1, is GAGVSQSPSNKVTEKGKDVELRCDPISGHTALYWYRQSLGQGLEFLIYFQGNSAPDKSGLPSDRFSAERTGGSVSTLTIQRTQQEDSAVYLCASSQSSGGANNEQFFGPGTRLTVL.